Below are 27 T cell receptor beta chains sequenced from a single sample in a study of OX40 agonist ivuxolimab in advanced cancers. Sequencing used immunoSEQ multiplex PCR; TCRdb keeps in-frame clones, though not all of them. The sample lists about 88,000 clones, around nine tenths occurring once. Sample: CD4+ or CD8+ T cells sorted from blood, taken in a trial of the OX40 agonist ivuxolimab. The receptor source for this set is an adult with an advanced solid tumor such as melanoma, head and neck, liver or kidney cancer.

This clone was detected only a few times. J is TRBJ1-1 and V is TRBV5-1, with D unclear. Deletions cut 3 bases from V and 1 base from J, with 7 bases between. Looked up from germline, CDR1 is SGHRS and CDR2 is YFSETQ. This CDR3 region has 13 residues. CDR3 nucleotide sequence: TGCGCCAGCAGCTCCTTTGGGAACACTGAAGCTTTCTTT. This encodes CASSSFGNTEAFF.

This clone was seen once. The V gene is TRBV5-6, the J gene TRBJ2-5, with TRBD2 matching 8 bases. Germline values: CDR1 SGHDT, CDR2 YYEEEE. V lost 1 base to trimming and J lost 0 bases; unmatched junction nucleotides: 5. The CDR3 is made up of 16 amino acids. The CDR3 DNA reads TGTGCCAGCAGCTTGTGGCGGGGGGCGTACCAAGAGACCCAGTACTTC. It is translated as CASSLWRGAYQETQYF.

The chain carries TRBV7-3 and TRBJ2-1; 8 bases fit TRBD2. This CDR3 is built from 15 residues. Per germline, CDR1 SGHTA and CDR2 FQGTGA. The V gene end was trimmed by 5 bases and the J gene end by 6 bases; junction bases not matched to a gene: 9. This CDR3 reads CASSARIAGINEQFF. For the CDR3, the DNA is TGTGCCAGCAGCGCCCGGATAGCGGGGATCAATGAGCAGTTCTTC.

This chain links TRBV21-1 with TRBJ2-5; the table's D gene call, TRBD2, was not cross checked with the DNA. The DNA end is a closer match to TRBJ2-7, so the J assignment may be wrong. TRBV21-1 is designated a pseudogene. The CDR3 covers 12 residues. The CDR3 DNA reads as TGTGCCAGCAGCAAAGTCTCCTACGAGCAGTACTTC. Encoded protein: CASSKVSYEQYF.

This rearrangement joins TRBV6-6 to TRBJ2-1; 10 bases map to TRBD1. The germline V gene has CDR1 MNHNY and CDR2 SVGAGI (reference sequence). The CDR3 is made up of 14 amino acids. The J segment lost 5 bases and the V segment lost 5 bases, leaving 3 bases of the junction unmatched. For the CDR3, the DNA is TGTGCCAGCAGTGGACAGGGGGGGAACAATGAGCAGTTCTTC. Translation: CASSGQGGNNEQFF.

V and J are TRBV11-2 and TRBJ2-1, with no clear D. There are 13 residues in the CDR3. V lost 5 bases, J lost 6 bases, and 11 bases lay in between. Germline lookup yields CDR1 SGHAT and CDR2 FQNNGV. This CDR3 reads CASSDFRRNEQFF. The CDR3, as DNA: TGTGCCAGCAGCGACTTTAGGCGCAATGAGCAGTTCTTC.

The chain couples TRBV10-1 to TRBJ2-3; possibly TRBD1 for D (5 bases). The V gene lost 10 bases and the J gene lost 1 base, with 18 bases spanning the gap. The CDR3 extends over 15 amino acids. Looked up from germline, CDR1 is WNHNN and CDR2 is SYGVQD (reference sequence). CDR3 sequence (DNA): TGCGCCACCCAGGGATCGTTTGGGCGCACAGATACGCAGTATTTT. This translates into CATQGSFGRTDTQYF.

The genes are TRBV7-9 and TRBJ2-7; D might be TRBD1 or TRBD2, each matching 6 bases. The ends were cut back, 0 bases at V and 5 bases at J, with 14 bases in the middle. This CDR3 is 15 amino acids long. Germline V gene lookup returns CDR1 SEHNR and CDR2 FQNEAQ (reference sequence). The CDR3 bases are TGTGCCAGCAGCTTAGCGATAGGGGGGTACAACGAGCAGTACTTC. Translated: CASSLAIGGYNEQYF.

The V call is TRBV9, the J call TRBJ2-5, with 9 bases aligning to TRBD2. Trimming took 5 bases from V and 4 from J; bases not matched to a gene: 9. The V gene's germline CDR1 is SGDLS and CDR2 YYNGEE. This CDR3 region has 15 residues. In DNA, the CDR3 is TGTGCCAGCAGTAGAAATAGCGGGAGCCGAGAGACCCAGTACTTC. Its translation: CASSRNSGSRETQYF.

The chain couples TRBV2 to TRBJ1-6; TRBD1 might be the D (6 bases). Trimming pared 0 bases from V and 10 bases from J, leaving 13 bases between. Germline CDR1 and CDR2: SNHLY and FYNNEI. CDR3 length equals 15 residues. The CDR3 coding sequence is TGTGCCAGCAGTGAAGCGTACAGGGAAGGATCACCCCTCCACTTT. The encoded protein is CASSEAYREGSPLHF.

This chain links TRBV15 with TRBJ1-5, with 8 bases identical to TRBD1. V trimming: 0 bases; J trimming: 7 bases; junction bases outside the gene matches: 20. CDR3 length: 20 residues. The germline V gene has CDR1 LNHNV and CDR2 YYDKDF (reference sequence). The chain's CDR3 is CATSRDREKVQGVTGQPQHF. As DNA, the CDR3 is TGTGCCACCAGCAGAGACCGCGAGAAAGTACAGGGGGTGACTGGACAGCCCCAGCATTTT.

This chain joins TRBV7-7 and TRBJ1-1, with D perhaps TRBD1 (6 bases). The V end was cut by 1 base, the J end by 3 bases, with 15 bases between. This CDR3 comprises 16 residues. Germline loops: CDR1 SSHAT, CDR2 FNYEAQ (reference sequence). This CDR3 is CASSLEFQGLDTEAFF. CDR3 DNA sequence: TGTGCCAGCAGCTTAGAATTCCAGGGGTTGGACACTGAAGCTTTCTTT.

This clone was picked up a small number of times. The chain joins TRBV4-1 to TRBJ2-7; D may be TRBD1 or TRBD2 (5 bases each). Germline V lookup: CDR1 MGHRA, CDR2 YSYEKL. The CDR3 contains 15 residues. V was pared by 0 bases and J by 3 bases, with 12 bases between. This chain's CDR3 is CASSQERGFLYEQYF. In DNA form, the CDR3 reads TGCGCCAGCAGCCAAGAGAGGGGTTTCCTCTACGAGCAGTACTTC.

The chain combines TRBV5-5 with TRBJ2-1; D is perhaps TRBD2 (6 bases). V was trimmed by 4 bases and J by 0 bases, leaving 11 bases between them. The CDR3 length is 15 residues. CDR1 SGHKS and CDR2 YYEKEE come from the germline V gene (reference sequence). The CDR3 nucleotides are TGTGCCAGCAGCCCCGTCGGGAGCTCCTACAATGAGCAGTTCTTC. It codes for CASSPVGSSYNEQFF.

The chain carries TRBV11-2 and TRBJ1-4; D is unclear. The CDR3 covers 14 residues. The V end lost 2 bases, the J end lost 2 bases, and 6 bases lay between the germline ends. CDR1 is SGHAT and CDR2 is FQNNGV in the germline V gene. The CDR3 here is CASSLMVTNEKLFF. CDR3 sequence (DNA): TGTGCCAGCAGCTTAATGGTGACTAATGAAAAACTGTTTTTT.

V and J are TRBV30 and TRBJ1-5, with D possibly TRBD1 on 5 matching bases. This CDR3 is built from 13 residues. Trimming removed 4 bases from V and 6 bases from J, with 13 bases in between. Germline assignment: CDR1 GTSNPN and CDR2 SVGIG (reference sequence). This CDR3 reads CAWTRDSTQPQHF. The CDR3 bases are TGTGCCTGGACCCGGGACTCCACTCAGCCCCAGCATTTT.

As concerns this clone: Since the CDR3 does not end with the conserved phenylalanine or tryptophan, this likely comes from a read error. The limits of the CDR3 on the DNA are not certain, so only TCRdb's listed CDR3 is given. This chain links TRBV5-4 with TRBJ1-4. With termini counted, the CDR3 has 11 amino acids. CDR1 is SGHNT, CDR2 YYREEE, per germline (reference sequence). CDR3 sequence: CASSSGGAPEL.

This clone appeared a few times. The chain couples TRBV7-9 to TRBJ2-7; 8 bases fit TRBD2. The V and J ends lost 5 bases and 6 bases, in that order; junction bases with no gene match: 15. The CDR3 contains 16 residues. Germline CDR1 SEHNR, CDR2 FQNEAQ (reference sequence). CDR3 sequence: CASSRGGGTRQSEQYF. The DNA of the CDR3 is TGTGCCAGCAGCCGTGGAGGCGGGACTAGGCAGTCCGAGCAGTACTTC.

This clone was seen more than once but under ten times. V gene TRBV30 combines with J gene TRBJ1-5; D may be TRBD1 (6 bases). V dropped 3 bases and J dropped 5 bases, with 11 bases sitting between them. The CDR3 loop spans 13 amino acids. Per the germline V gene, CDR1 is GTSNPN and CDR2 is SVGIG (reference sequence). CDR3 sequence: CAWSGGADQPQHF. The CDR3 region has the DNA TGTGCCTGGAGCGGGGGCGCGGATCAGCCCCAGCATTTT.

DNA of the CDR3: TGTGCCAGTAGGGGAACTAGCGGGATCACAGATACGCAGTATTTT. It is translated as CASRGTSGITDTQYF. The V call is TRBV19, the J call TRBJ2-3; 10 bases fit TRBD2. Germline V gives CDR1 LNHDA, CDR2 SQIVND (reference sequence). The CDR3 sequence is 15 residues long. The trim removed 6 bases at V and 2 bases at J, leaving 5 bases unmatched.

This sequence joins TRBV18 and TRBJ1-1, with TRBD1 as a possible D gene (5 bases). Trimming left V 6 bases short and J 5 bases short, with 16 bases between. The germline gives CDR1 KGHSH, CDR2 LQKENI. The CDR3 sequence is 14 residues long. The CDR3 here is CASSESGSLTEAFF. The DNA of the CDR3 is TGTGCCAGCTCTGAATCAGGGTCTCTGACTGAAGCTTTCTTT.

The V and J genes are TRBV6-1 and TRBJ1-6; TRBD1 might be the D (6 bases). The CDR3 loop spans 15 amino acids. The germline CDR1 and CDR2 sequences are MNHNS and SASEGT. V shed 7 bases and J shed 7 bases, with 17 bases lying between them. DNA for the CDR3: TGTGCCAGCACCGAAGGTCGGGGGCCAAATTCACCCCTCCACTTT. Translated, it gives CASTEGRGPNSPLHF.

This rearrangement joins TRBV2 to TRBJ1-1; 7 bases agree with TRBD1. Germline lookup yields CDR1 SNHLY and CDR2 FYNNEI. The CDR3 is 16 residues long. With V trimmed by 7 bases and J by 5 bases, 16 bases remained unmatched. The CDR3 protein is CASNGKGTGEDTEAFF. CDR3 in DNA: TGTGCCAGCAACGGTAAAGGTACAGGGGAGGATACTGAAGCTTTCTTT.

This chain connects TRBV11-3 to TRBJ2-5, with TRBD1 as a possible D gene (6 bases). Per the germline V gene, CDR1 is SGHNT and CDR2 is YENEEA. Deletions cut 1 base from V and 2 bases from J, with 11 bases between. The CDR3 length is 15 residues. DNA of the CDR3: TGTGCCAGCAGCTTAGGGCCAGGGACACAAGAGACCCAGTACTTC. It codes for CASSLGPGTQETQYF.

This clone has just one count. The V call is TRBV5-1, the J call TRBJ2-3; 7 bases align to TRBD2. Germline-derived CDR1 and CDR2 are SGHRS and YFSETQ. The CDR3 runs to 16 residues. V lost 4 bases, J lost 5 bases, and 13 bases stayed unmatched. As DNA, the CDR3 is TGCGCCAGCAGCGGGGTTGGGAGGGCCCTGGGAGATACGCAGTATTTT. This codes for CASSGVGRALGDTQYF. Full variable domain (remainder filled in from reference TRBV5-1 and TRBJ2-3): KAGVTQTPRYLIKTRGQQVTLSCSPISGHRSVSWYQQTPGQGLQFLFEYFSETQRNKGNFPGRFSGRQFSNSRSEMNVSTLELGDSALYLCASSGVGRALGDTQYFGPGTRLTVL.

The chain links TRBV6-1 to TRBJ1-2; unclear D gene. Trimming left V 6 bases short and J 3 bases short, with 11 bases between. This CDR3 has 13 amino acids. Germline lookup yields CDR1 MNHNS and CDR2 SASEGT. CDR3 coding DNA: TGTGCCAGCAGCTCCCGGGAAGACTATGGCTACACCTTC. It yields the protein CASSSREDYGYTF.

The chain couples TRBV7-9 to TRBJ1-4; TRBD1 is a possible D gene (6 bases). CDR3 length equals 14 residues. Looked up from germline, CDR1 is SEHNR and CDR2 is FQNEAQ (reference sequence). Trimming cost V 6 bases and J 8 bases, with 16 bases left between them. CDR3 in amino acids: CASRPGQGIEKLFF. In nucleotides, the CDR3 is TGTGCCAGCAGGCCCGGTCAGGGGATCGAAAAACTGTTTTTT.